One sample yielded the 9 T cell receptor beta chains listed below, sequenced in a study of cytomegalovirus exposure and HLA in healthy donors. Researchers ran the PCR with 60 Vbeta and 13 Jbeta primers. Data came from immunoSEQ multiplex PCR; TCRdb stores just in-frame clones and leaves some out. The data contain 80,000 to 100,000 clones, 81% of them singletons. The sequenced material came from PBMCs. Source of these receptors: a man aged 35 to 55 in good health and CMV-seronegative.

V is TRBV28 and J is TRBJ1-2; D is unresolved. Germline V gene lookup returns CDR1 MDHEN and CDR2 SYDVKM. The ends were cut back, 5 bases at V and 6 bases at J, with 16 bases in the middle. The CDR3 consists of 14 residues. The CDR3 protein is CASSAVARRDGYTF. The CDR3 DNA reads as TGTGCCAGCAGTGCAGTCGCCCGGCGGGATGGCTACACCTTC.

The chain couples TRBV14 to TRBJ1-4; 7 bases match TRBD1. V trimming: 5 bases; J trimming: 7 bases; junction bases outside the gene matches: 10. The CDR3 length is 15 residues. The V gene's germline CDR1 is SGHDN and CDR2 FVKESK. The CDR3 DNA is TGTGCCAGCAGCTCCTTAACAGGGGTTCGTGAAAAACTGTTTTTT. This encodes CASSSLTGVREKLFF.

The CDR3 reads CASSVQTSGNTIYF. DNA for the CDR3: TGTGCCAGCAGCGTACAGACCTCTGGAAACACCATATATTTT. The V gene is TRBV2, the J gene TRBJ1-3; D remains ambiguous. Germline V gene data show CDR1 as SNHLY and CDR2 as FYNNEI. The V end lost 6 bases, the J end lost 0 bases, and 9 bases lay between the germline ends. The CDR3 loop spans 14 amino acids.

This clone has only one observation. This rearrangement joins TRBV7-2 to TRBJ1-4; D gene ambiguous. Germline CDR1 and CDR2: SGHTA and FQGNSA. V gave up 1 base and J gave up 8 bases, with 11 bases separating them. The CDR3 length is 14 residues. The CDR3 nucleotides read TGTGCCAGCAGCTTAGATCCGGTGTTAGAAAAACTGTTTTTT. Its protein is CASSLDPVLEKLFF.

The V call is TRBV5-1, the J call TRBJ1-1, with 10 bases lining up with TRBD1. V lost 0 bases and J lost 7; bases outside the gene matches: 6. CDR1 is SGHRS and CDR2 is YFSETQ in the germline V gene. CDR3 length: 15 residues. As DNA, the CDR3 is TGCGCCAGCAGCTTGGCGGGACAGGGGTTTGGTGAAGCTTTCTTT. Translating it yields CASSLAGQGFGEAFF.

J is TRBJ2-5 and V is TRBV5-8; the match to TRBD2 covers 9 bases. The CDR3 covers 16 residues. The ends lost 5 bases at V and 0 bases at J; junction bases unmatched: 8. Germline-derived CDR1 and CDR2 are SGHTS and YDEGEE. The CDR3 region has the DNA TGTGCCAGCAGGCCGGGGGCTAGCGGGGACCAAGAGACCCAGTACTTC. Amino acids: CASRPGASGDQETQYF.

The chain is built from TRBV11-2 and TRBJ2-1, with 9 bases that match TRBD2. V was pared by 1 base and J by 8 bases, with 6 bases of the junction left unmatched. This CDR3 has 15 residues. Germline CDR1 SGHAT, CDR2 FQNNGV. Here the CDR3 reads CASSLGGGALDEQFF. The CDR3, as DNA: TGTGCCAGCAGCTTAGGCGGGGGGGCCCTTGATGAGCAGTTCTTC.

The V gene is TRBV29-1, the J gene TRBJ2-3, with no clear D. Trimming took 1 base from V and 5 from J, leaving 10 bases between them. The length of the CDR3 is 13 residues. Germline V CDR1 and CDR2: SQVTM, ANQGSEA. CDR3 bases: TGCAGCGTTGAAGTAGTGTTAAGAGATACGCAGTATTTT. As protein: CSVEVVLRDTQYF.

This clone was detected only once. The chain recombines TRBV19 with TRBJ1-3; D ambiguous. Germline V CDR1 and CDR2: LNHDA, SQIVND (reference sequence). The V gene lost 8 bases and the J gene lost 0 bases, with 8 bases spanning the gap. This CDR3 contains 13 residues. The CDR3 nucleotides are TGTGCCAGTTCGGTAAACTCTGGAAACACCATATATTTT. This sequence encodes CASSVNSGNTIYF.